This TCR beta chain was identified in a study of blood T cell repertoires in COVID-19 (dated by TCRdb to 2018 to 2020). Context from the whole study: Samples covering the acute and convalescent phases of COVID-19 were provided by collaborators in the United States, Italy and Spain. The prospective study material was composed of cDNA or gDNA derived from T cells, B-cell-depleted T cells, or PBMCs. Subjects who had been exposed to COVID-19, were actively infected with it, or had recovered from it provided the deeply sampled blood TCRbeta repertoires that made up the dataset. A freely available public database, intended as a resource for researchers studying the immune response to SARS-CoV-2, is where the repertoires were released. The samples were drawn from two sources: the first 160 participants of the ongoing ImmuneRACE study, and 1,000 to 1,500 subjects contributed by 6 global collaborators. Nearly every sample came with metadata listing a de-identified subject ID, COVID-19 status, age in years and sex. Where available, HLA class I and class II types were taken from metadata supplied by the sample provider and were not determined by assay-based typing.

Results and caveats for the whole study, not just this receptor: How much clinical and demographic metadata was included differed by source and by participant, and the metadata was provided uncurated.

Each collaborating institution followed its own protocols to collect whole blood in K2EDTA tubes. For TCRbeta analysis, collaborators shipped samples in one of three forms: frozen whole blood, isolated PBMCs, or DNA extracted from either of those sample types. On this clone itself: Its target antigen remains unknown. No much larger clonotype is one base removed from it; base qualities were not supplied.

Trimming leaves V shorter by 6 bases and J shorter by 4 bases, with the junction holding 6 bases beyond the gene matches. Via the germline V gene, CDR1 is MNHEY and CDR2 SVGAGI. Taken from cysteine to phenylalanine, the CDR3 has 14 residues. The retained sequence is limited to the CDR3, 42 bases, with the frame set at the first base. The immunoSEQ Assay, a bias-controlled multiplex PCR, was used to amplify TCRbeta CDR3 regions from genomic DNA. The study's own analysis went as follows. Nucleated cell counts per sample were estimated from amplification of reference gene primers within the assay. To quantify the absolute abundance of each unique TCRbeta CDR3 rearrangement, sequence reads were collapsed and filtered. For each sample, productive Simpson clonality was calculated as the square root of Simpson's diversity index over productive rearrangements. Here the immuneACCESS table is served through TCRdb, limited to in-frame sequences with V and J called. Missing clones are a known gap in these copies; in checked studies unresolved V genes cover under half, and the rest lacks a known reason. That table is the source of V, J and clone size, and D and trimming were worked out from the DNA. Here the sample has about 110,000 clones; about 80% occur a single time. Roughly 8.1% of the sample belongs to the ten largest clones.

The sequenced sample consisted of peripheral blood. The chain couples TRBV6-5 to TRBJ1-2, with TRBD1 identical over 9 junction bases. The sequence derives from a woman between 35 and 50 years old with acute or convalescent COVID-19. The CDR3 protein: CASSKGQGTYGYTF. DNA sequence: TGTGCCAGCAGCAAAGGACAGGGGACCTATGGCTACACCTTC.